A single sample is the source of the 28 T cell receptor beta chains below, sequenced in a study of blood T cell repertoires in COVID-19. The assay was immunoSEQ multiplex PCR, and TCRdb's table has in-frame clones only and misses some. The sample contains about 190,000 clones, around four fifths of which appear only once. The sequencing sample was made of peripheral blood. The receptor set was obtained from a woman in her 70s with active or convalescent COVID-19.

This clone has more than one count but fewer than ten. The chain carries TRBV19 and TRBJ2-7; no clear D gene. Trimming pared 3 bases from V and 5 bases from J, leaving 8 bases between. CDR3 length: 12 amino acids. The germline V gene has CDR1 LNHDA and CDR2 SQIVND (reference sequence). In nucleotides, the CDR3 is TGTGCCAGTAGTATGGGCCCCAACGAGCAGTACTTC. Protein product: CASSMGPNEQYF.

This clone was seen a few times. V and J are TRBV27 and TRBJ1-2, with 7 positions matching TRBD1. After removal of 6 bases from V and 4 bases from J, the junction contained 5 bases not matched to a gene. The V gene's germline CDR1 is MNHEY and CDR2 SMNVEV (reference sequence). The CDR3 contains 13 residues. CDR3 nucleotide sequence: TGTGCCAGCAGACGGGACAGCTCCTATGGCTACACCTTC. Translating gives CASRRDSSYGYTF.

The V gene is TRBV6-6, the J gene TRBJ1-5; 8 bases match TRBD1. Germline lookup yields CDR1 MNHNY and CDR2 SVGAGI (reference sequence). The V and J ends lost 5 bases and 7 bases, in that order; junction bases with no gene match: 13. This CDR3 is built from 16 residues. The CDR3: CASSGREVAGGQPQHF. CDR3 nucleotides: TGTGCCAGCAGTGGAAGGGAGGTGGCAGGGGGCCAGCCCCAGCATTTT.

The gene calls are TRBV7-9 and TRBJ2-3; no clear D gene. Trimming took 5 bases from V and 2 from J, leaving 17 bases between them. The germline gives CDR1 SEHNR, CDR2 FQNEAQ (reference sequence). This CDR3 spans 16 amino acids. The DNA of the CDR3 is TGTGCCAGCAGCCCCCGCCGAGGTAGATACACAGATACGCAGTATTTT. Its translation: CASSPRRGRYTDTQYF. Using reference TRBV7-9 and TRBJ2-3 for the parts outside the CDR3, the full variable domain is DTGVSQNPRHKITKRGQNVTFRCDPISEHNRLYWYRQTLGQGPEFLTYFQNEAQLEKSRLLSDRFSAERPKGSFSTLEIQRTEQGDSAMYLCASSPRRGRYTDTQYFGPGTRLTVL.

This chain links TRBV7-8 with TRBJ2-3; 8 bases agree with TRBD2. V was clipped by 3 bases and J by 1 base; unmatched bases: 6. Germline CDR1 is SGHVS and CDR2 is FQNEAQ. The CDR3 runs 16 residues. CDR3 region: CASSFLTSARTDTQYF. The CDR3 DNA follows: TGTGCCAGCAGCTTTCTGACTAGCGCACGCACAGATACGCAGTATTTT.

The rearrangement uses TRBV5-1 and TRBJ2-2; 8 bases match TRBD2. This CDR3 has 14 amino acids. J was trimmed by 4 bases and V by 2 bases; bases with no gene match: 1. Germline assignment: CDR1 SGHRS and CDR2 YFSETQ. The CDR3 loop reads CASSFLAGTGELFF. The CDR3 region has the DNA TGCGCCAGCAGCTTCCTAGCGGGCACCGGGGAGCTGTTTTTT.

The chain is built from TRBV25-1 and TRBJ1-6; TRBD1 matches at 8 bases. J lost 10 bases, V lost 5 bases, and 7 bases had no gene match. The CDR3 is made up of 14 amino acids. The germline CDR1 and CDR2 sequences are MGHDK and SYGVNS. The CDR3 protein is CASSRDRLSSPLHF. The CDR3 nucleotides read TGTGCCAGCAGTCGGGACAGGTTGAGCTCACCCCTCCACTTT.

This clone occurred a few times. This chain connects TRBV7-9 to TRBJ1-1; D is unclear. This CDR3 has 12 amino acids. Germline lookup yields CDR1 SEHNR and CDR2 FQNEAQ (reference sequence). Between the trimmed V and J ends, which lost 1 base and 8 bases, there was a span of 8 bases. For the CDR3, the DNA is TGTGCCAGCAGCTTAGTAGAACAGGAAGCTTTCTTT. Protein product: CASSLVEQEAFF.

V usage is TRBV5-1 and J usage is TRBJ2-3, with TRBD2 identical over 10 bases. The junction had 20 bases not matched to a gene; V was cut back by 3 bases and J by 4 bases. Germline V lookup: CDR1 SGHRS, CDR2 YFSETQ. This CDR3 region has 20 residues. In DNA, the CDR3 is TGCGCCAGCAGCTCACCCTCTATAGCCCCTGGGAGCGGGAGGGCAGATACGCAGTATTTT. It codes for CASSSPSIAPGSGRADTQYF.

The gene calls are TRBV13 and TRBJ2-1, with D perhaps TRBD2 (6 bases). V was pared by 5 bases and J by 4 bases, with 18 bases between. The length of the CDR3 is 16 residues. Germline V gene sequence: CDR1 PRHDT, CDR2 FYEKMQ (reference sequence). The CDR3 DNA reads TGTGCCAGCAGCCTAATCCCCGGAGGGTTATACAATGAGCAGTTCTTC. This gives the protein CASSLIPGGLYNEQFF. Full variable domain (remainder filled in from reference TRBV13 and TRBJ2-1): AAGVIQSPRHLIKEKRETATLKCYPIPRHDTVYWYQQGPGQDPQFLISFYEKMQSDKGSIPDRFSAQQFSDYHSELNMSSLELGDSALYFCASSLIPGGLYNEQFFGPGTRLTVL.

The genes are TRBV14 and TRBJ2-5, with D unresolved. The length of the CDR3 is 14 residues. Per germline, CDR1 SGHDN and CDR2 FVKESK. The V end lost 2 bases, the J end lost 5 bases, and 12 bases lay between the germline ends. CDR3 nucleotides: TGTGCCAGCAGCCAATTTATAAAAGCGGAGACCCAGTACTTC. Translating it yields CASSQFIKAETQYF.

CDR3 nucleotide sequence: TGCGCCAGCAGGCCTAGCGGGAGGGGCCCGAACACCGGGGAGCTGTTTTTT. Protein: CASRPSGRGPNTGELFF. V usage is TRBV4-1 and J usage is TRBJ2-2, with 12 bases identical to TRBD2. J lost 0 bases, V lost 6 bases, and 5 bases had no gene match. CDR1 and CDR2 (germline): MGHRA, YSYEKL. The CDR3 consists of 17 residues.

The CDR3 is CASSRDSNTDTQYF. For the CDR3, the DNA is TGTGCCAGCAGCCGAGACAGTAACACAGATACGCAGTATTTT. This chain uses TRBV7-3 with TRBJ2-3; the D gene is possibly TRBD1 (5 bases). Trimming removed 5 bases at V and 2 bases at J, with 11 bases between. CDR3 length equals 14 residues. Looked up from germline, CDR1 is SGHTA and CDR2 is FQGTGA.

The CDR3 spells CASSLGGQGAQNEQFF. Here the CDR3 DNA reads TGTGCCAGCAGTTTAGGGGGACAGGGGGCGCAGAATGAGCAGTTCTTC. The V and J genes are TRBV28 and TRBJ2-1; TRBD1 aligns across 12 bases. The V gene end was trimmed by 2 bases and the J gene end by 7 bases; junction bases not matched to a gene: 6. Looked up from germline, CDR1 is MDHEN and CDR2 is SYDVKM. The CDR3 runs 16 residues.

This sequence joins TRBV28 and TRBJ2-7; TRBD1 aligns across 8 bases. J gave up 1 base and V 6 bases, and 8 bases lay outside the gene matches. The CDR3 length is 15 residues. Germline V gives CDR1 MDHEN, CDR2 SYDVKM. DNA for the CDR3: TGTGCCAGCAGCCCAGGACAGGGCTCATCCTACGAGCAGTACTTC. It yields the protein CASSPGQGSSYEQYF.

The chain has TRBV7-9 and TRBJ2-7; 11 positions agree with TRBD2. Germline V gene lookup returns CDR1 SEHNR and CDR2 FQNEAQ (reference sequence). The CDR3 covers 16 residues. The ends lost 6 bases at V and 5 bases at J; junction bases unmatched: 12. CDR3 nucleotides: TGTGCCAGCAGTCAAAGACTAGCGGGGTATTCCGACGAGCAGTACTTC. Translated, it gives CASSQRLAGYSDEQYF.

The rearrangement links TRBV7-9 to TRBJ1-1, with 8 positions matching TRBD1. Trimming at V came to 4 bases and at J to 5 bases, leaving 3 bases not matched to a gene. The CDR3 sequence is 13 residues long. From germline, CDR1 is SEHNR and CDR2 FQNEAQ (reference sequence). CDR3 residues: CASSSYRGTEAFF. The CDR3 DNA follows: TGTGCCAGCAGCTCGTACAGGGGGACTGAAGCTTTCTTT. Drawing the rest from reference TRBV7-9 and TRBJ1-1, the complete variable domain is DTGVSQNPRHKITKRGQNVTFRCDPISEHNRLYWYRQTLGQGPEFLTYFQNEAQLEKSRLLSDRFSAERPKGSFSTLEIQRTEQGDSAMYLCASSSYRGTEAFFGQGTRLTVV.

The chain recombines TRBV9 with TRBJ2-3; tentatively, D is TRBD1 (6 bases). Per the germline V gene, CDR1 is SGDLS and CDR2 is YYNGEE. Trimming pared 3 bases from V and 2 bases from J, leaving 10 bases between. The CDR3 has 14 residues. Here the CDR3 reads CASSGGHATDTQYF. CDR3 sequence (DNA): TGTGCCAGCAGCGGGGGGCACGCCACAGATACGCAGTATTTT.

V and J are TRBV4-1 and TRBJ1-1; 7 bases match TRBD1. The V and J ends lost 1 base and 10 bases, in that order; junction bases with no gene match: 6. The length of the CDR3 is 13 residues. Germline V gene data show CDR1 as MGHRA and CDR2 as YSYEKL. CDR3: CASSQAQGVAAFF. The CDR3 bases are TGCGCCAGCAGCCAAGCGCAGGGGGTAGCAGCTTTCTTT.

V usage is TRBV4-2 and J usage is TRBJ2-2; D unclear. Trimming removed 0 bases at V and 6 bases at J, with 14 bases between. This CDR3 is 16 amino acids long. Germline-derived CDR1 and CDR2 are LGHNA and YNFKEQ. The CDR3 DNA reads as TGTGCCAGCAGCCAAGAATTATTAAGAGCATCCGGGGAGCTGTTTTTT. This gives the protein CASSQELLRASGELFF.

V is TRBV28 and J is TRBJ2-3; TRBD2 agrees at 10 bases. J lost 5 bases, V lost 7 bases, and 12 bases had no gene match. This CDR3 contains 16 residues. Germline V gene lookup returns CDR1 MDHEN and CDR2 SYDVKM. This CDR3 is CASTPGAIAGGDTQYF. Written as DNA, the CDR3 is TGTGCCAGCACCCCGGGGGCTATAGCGGGAGGAGATACGCAGTATTTT. Full variable domain (outside the CDR3, taken from reference TRBV28 and TRBJ2-3): DVKVTQSSRYLVKRTGEKVFLECVQDMDHENMFWYRQDPGLGLRLIYFSYDVKMKEKGDIPEGYSVSREKKERFSLILESASTNQTSMYLCASTPGAIAGGDTQYFGPGTRLTVL.

This rearrangement joins TRBV5-1 to TRBJ1-4; 8 bases match TRBD1. This CDR3 has 14 amino acids. CDR1 and CDR2 from the germline V gene are SGHRS and YFSETQ. Germline trimming cut 4 bases from V and 7 bases from J; bases unmatched to any gene: 6. This chain's CDR3 is CASSPGQGGEKLFF. The DNA for the CDR3 is TGCGCCAGCAGCCCCGGACAGGGTGGTGAAAAACTGTTTTTT. The full variable domain, in which reference TRBV5-1 and TRBJ1-4 provide the parts outside the CDR3, is KAGVTQTPRYLIKTRGQQVTLSCSPISGHRSVSWYQQTPGQGLQFLFEYFSETQRNKGNFPGRFSGRQFSNSRSEMNVSTLELGDSALYLCASSPGQGGEKLFFGSGTQLSVL.

CDR3 protein: CASTLDAANYGYTF. The CDR3 region has the DNA TGCGCCAGCACCCTCGACGCGGCAAACTATGGCTACACCTTC. This chain links TRBV4-1 with TRBJ1-2, with D hard to call. The V end was cut by 7 bases, the J end by 2 bases, with 14 bases between. The germline CDR1 and CDR2 sequences are MGHRA and YSYEKL. The CDR3 loop spans 14 amino acids.

This clone came up a few times. The V gene is TRBV7-2, the J gene TRBJ1-5; 7 nucleotides align to TRBD1. The CDR3 contains 15 residues. Trimming at V came to 2 bases and at J to 1 base, leaving 2 bases not matched to a gene. Germline values: CDR1 SGHTA, CDR2 FQGNSA. The CDR3 is CASSLTGVSNQPQHF. The CDR3 coding sequence is TGTGCCAGCAGCTTAACAGGGGTAAGCAATCAGCCCCAGCATTTT. Full variable domain (missing parts from reference TRBV7-2 and TRBJ1-5): GAGVSQSPSNKVTEKGKDVELRCDPISGHTALYWYRQSLGQGLEFLIYFQGNSAPDKSGLPSDRFSAERTGGSVSTLTIQRTQQEDSAVYLCASSLTGVSNQPQHFGDGTRLSIL.

In this sample, this clone turned up a few times. The V gene is TRBV5-4, the J gene TRBJ1-2; 7 bases are a match to TRBD1. Germline V gene lookup returns CDR1 SGHNT and CDR2 YYREEE (reference sequence). The CDR3 has 13 residues. V trimming: 9 bases; J trimming: 6 bases; junction bases outside the gene matches: 11. CDR3 residues: CATGTGVPDGYTF. The DNA for the CDR3 is TGTGCCACCGGTACAGGGGTCCCTGATGGCTACACCTTC.

The CDR3 bases are TGTGCCAGCAGCTTAGACCGAGTCTCGGGTCGGGACGAGCAGTACTTC. As protein: CASSLDRVSGRDEQYF. The chain has TRBV7-8 and TRBJ2-7; D unclear. Trimming removed 1 base at V and 5 bases at J, with 18 bases between. Germline V CDR1 and CDR2: SGHVS, FQNEAQ. CDR3 length: 16 residues.

There are a few counts of this clone. The chain carries TRBV6-5 and TRBJ1-3, with D possibly matching TRBD1 (6 bases). The V end was cut by 2 bases, the J end by 4 bases, with 9 bases between. This CDR3 region has 14 residues. Germline loops: CDR1 MNHEY, CDR2 SVGAGI. The CDR3 bases are TGTGCCAGCAGTTACGGGGGCGTCGGAAACACCATATATTTT. Translating it yields CASSYGGVGNTIYF.

This clone has just one count. This chain links TRBV2 with TRBJ2-5; a weak D match, TRBD2 (6 bases). Trimming left V 7 bases short and J 1 base short, with 13 bases between. The germline V gene has CDR1 SNHLY and CDR2 FYNNEI. There are 14 residues in the CDR3. CDR3: CASNRGEVQETQYF. DNA for the CDR3: TGTGCCAGCAACCGTGGGGAGGTCCAAGAGACCCAGTACTTC. Looking up the rest from reference TRBV2 and TRBJ2-5 gives the full variable domain: EPEVTQTPSHQVTQMGQEVILRCVPISNHLYFYWYRQILGQKVEFLVSFYNNEISEKSEIFDDQFSVERPDGSNFTLKIRSTKLEDSAMYFCASNRGEVQETQYFGPGTRLLVL.